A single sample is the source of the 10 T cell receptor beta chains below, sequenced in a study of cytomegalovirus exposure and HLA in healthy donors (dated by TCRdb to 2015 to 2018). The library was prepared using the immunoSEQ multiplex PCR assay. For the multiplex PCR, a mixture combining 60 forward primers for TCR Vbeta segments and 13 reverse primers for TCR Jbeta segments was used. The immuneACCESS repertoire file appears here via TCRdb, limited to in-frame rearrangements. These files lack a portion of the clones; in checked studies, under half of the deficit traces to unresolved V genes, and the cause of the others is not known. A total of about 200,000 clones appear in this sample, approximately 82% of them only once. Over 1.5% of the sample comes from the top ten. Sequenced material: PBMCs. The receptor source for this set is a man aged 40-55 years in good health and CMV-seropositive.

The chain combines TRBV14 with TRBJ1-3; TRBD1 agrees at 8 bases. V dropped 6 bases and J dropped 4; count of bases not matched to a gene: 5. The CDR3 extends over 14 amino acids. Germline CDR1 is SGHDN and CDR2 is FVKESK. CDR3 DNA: TGTGCCAGCAGTCGAGGGGACAGGGGAAACACCATATATTTT. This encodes CASSRGDRGNTIYF.

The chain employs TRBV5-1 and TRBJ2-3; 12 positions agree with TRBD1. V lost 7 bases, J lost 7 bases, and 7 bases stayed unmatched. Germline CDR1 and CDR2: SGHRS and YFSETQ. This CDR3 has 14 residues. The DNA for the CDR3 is TGCGCCAGCGCACCGGGACAGGGGGCATATACGCAGTATTTT. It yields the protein CASAPGQGAYTQYF.

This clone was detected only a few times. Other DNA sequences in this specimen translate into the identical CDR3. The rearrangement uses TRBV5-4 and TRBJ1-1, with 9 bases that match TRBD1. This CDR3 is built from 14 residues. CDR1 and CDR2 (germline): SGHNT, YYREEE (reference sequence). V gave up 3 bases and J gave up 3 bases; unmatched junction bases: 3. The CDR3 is CASSWGQGDTEAFF. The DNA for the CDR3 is TGTGCCAGCAGCTGGGGACAGGGAGACACTGAAGCTTTCTTT.

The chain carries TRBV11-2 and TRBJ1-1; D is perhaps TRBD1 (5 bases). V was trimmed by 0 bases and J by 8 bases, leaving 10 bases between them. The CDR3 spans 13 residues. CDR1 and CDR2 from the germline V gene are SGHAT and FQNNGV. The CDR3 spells CASSLDKGREAFF. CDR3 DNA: TGTGCCAGCAGCTTAGATAAGGGGAGGGAAGCTTTCTTT.

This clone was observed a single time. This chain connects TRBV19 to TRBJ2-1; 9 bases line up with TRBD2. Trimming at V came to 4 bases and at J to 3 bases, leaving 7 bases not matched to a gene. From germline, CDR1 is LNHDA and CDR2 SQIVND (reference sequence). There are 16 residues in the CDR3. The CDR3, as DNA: TGTGCCAGTAGTACGATGACTAGCGGATTCTACAATGAGCAGTTCTTC. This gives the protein CASSTMTSGFYNEQFF.

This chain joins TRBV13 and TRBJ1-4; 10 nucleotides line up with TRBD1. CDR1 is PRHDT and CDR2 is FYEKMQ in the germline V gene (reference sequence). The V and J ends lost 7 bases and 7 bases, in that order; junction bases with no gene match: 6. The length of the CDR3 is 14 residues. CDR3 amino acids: CASNTRTGGEKLFF. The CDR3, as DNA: TGTGCCAGCAATACCCGGACAGGGGGTGAAAAACTGTTTTTT.

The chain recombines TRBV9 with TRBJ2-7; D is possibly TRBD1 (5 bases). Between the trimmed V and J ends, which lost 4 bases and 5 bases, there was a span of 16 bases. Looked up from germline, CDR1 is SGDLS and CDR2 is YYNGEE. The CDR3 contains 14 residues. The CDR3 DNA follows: TGTGCCAGCAGCCCCCGGACAATCCGGGACGAGCAGTACTTC. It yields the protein CASSPRTIRDEQYF.

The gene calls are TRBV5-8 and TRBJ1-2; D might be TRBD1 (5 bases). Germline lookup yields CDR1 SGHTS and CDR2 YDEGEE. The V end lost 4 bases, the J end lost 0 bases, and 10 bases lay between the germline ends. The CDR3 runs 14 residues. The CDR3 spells CASSLQVPNYGYTF. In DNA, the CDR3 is TGTGCCAGCAGCCTACAGGTTCCTAACTATGGCTACACCTTC.

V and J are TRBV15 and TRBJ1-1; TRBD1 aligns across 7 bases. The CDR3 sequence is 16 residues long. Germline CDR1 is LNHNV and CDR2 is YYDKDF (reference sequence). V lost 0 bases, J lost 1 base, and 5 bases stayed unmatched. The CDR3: CATSRDLRTGNTEAFF. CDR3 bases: TGTGCCACCAGCAGAGATCTCCGGACAGGGAACACTGAAGCTTTCTTT.

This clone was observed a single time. The CDR3 here is CASSWGQGNTGELFF. As DNA, the CDR3 is TGTGCCAGCAGTTGGGGACAGGGTAACACCGGGGAGCTGTTTTTT. This chain connects TRBV28 to TRBJ2-2, with 9 positions matching TRBD1. Germline V CDR1 and CDR2: MDHEN, SYDVKM. V lost 4 bases to trimming and J lost 2 bases; unmatched junction nucleotides: 2. The CDR3 is 15 amino acids.